A selection of T cell receptor beta chains follows, all from one sample in a study of blood T cell repertoires in COVID-19. This table comes from immunoSEQ multiplex PCR, and its TCRdb copy is limited to in-frame clones, with some not included. The sample lists about 260,000 clones; about 87% were seen once. Sequenced: peripheral blood. These receptors were taken from a woman in her thirties or forties who had recovered from COVID-19. CDR3s include the opening cysteine and the closing phenylalanine or tryptophan. Fields, in order: D gene, V gene, clone size, J gene, CDR3 DNA, CDR3 protein. D genes are given only for firm matches. Clone size is shown for a subset of rows, as once, few, many or a class of expanded clone.

.,TRBV7-2,.,TRBJ1-1,TGTGCCAGCAGCTTCGACAGCTACCTCGAAGCTTTCTTT,CASSFDSYLEAFF
TRBD1,TRBV2,.,TRBJ1-4,TGTGCCAGCAGTAGACAGGGGGATATGGAAAAACTGTTTTTT,CASSRQGDMEKLFF
.,TRBV29-1,.,TRBJ1-1,TGCAGCGTTGATGTGAGTATGAACACTGAAGCTTTCTTT,CSVDVSMNTEAFF
TRBD1,TRBV9,.,TRBJ1-6,TGTGCCAGCAGCCAGGACAGGGAAAATTCACCCCTCCACTTT,CASSQDRENSPLHF
.,TRBV6-6,.,TRBJ2-7,TGTGCCAGCAGTTACTCGAACGGGGAGCAGTACTTC,CASSYSNGEQYF
TRBD1,TRBV7-9,.,TRBJ1-2,TGTGCCAGCAGCCGAAGGGACAGGGAAGACTATGGCTACACCTTC,CASSRRDREDYGYTF
.,TRBV2,.,TRBJ1-1,TGTGCCAGCGTACTGGTAACTGAAGCTTTCTTT,CASVLVTEAFF
.,TRBV5-6,few,TRBJ1-1,TGTGCCAGCAGCCAGACCACATTCCGGGACACCCAGGTCCCCGAAGCTTTCTTT,CASSQTTFRDTQVPEAFF
TRBD2,TRBV3-1/TRBV3-2,once,TRBJ2-3,TGTGCCAGCAGCCAAGTAAGGCCGGGGGGAGATACGCAGTATTTT,CASSQVRPGGDTQYF
.,TRBV5-6,few,TRBJ2-3,TGTGCCAGCAGCTTGGGAGTAGCGAGGGATACGCAGTATTTT,CASSLGVARDTQYF
.,TRBV6-1,.,TRBJ1-4,TGTGCCAGCAGTGATTGGGGCTACAGGAAGGAAAAACTGTTTTTT,CASSDWGYRKEKLFF
.,TRBV11-2,.,TRBJ1-3,TGTGCCAGCAGGACCCTGACAGCCTCTGGAAACACCATATATTTT,CASRTLTASGNTIYF
TRBD1,TRBV7-2,.,TRBJ1-2,TGTGCCAGCAGCGCCGGGACAGCGATAAACTATGGCTACACCTTC,CASSAGTAINYGYTF
.,TRBV5-1,.,TRBJ1-1,TGCGCCAGCAGCTTGCGGGGTACCACTGAAGCTTTCTTT,CASSLRGTTEAFF
.,TRBV19,once,TRBJ1-4,TGTGCCATTGCGGACGGGGCAACTAATGAAAAACTGTTTTTT,CAIADGATNEKLFF
TRBD2,TRBV7-2,.,TRBJ2-5,TGTGCCAGCAGCTTAGAGAGTGCGGGGGGGCCTGGAGAGACCCAGTACTTC,CASSLESAGGPGETQYF
.,TRBV19,once,TRBJ1-5,TGTGCCAGTAGTCCAGGACTGTGGCCCCAGCCCCAGCATTTT,CASSPGLWPQPQHF
.,TRBV27,.,TRBJ2-3,TGTGCCAGCACACGCGGAAGCACAGATACGCAGTATTTT,CASTRGSTDTQYF
TRBD2,TRBV11-3,.,TRBJ2-1,TGTGCCAGCAGCCGCACTAGCGGGGGTTTTGAGCAGTTCTTC,CASSRTSGGFEQFF
TRBD1,TRBV27,.,TRBJ2-7,TGTGCCAGCAGTTCAACCTCGACAGGGGCTTTCGCCGAGCAGTACTTC,CASSSTSTGAFAEQYF
.,TRBV7-3,.,TRBJ2-3,TGTGCCAGCGGCAGGGGGGCAGGCACAGATACGCAGTATTTT,CASGRGAGTDTQYF
TRBD2,TRBV9,once,TRBJ2-3,TGTGCCAGCAGCGCCGATCTTCGCGGGGGAGGCACAGATACGCAGTATTTT,CASSADLRGGGTDTQYF
TRBD1,TRBV29-1,.,TRBJ1-1,TGCAGCGTTGGGGACAGGGGCTTCACTGAAGCTTTCTTT,CSVGDRGFTEAFF
.,TRBV5-1,.,TRBJ1-6,TGCGCCAGCAGCTTGGTTAGGGACACCGAGCGAAATTCACCCCTCCACTTT,CASSLVRDTERNSPLHF
.,TRBV5-1,.,TRBJ2-2,TGCGCCAGCAGCCTGAACCGGCGGGGACCCGGGGAGCTGTTTTTT,CASSLNRRGPGELFF
.,TRBV19,.,TRBJ1-1,TGTGCCAGTAGTAGGGGACTAGGGACGACCCCTATGAACACTGAAGCTTTCTTT,CASSRGLGTTPMNTEAFF
.,TRBV27,.,TRBJ1-5,TGTGCCAGCAGCTTACGGGGAGAGGGGGAAAAATCAGGGCCCCAGCATTTT,CASSLRGEGEKSGPQHF
TRBD1,TRBV18,.,TRBJ2-5,TGTGCCAGCTCACCCCGGGACAGCCAAGAGACCCAGTACTTC,CASSPRDSQETQYF
TRBD1,TRBV18,.,TRBJ1-5,TGTGCCAGCTCACCACCGCTCGACAGGGGGAAGGAGCAGCCCCAGCATTTT,CASSPPLDRGKEQPQHF
.,TRBV18,.,TRBJ2-5,TGTGCCAGCTCACGCCTAGGAATCGAGACCCAGTACTTC,CASSRLGIETQYF
.,TRBV18,.,TRBJ1-6,TGTGCCAGCTCACCGGACATTTTTGGTAATTCACCCCTCCACTTT,CASSPDIFGNSPLHF
TRBD1,TRBV30,.,TRBJ1-1,TGTGCCTGGAAAGGGACAGGGGGCGCGTACACTGAAGCTTTCTTT,CAWKGTGGAYTEAFF
.,TRBV19,.,TRBJ1-4,TGTGCCAGTAGTATAGGAGGAGGGGCCACGGGTAATGAAAAACTGTTTTTT,CASSIGGGATGNEKLFF
.,TRBV3-1/TRBV3-2,.,TRBJ1-2,TGTGCCAGCAGCCAAGATTGGGCAGAAGGCTATGGCTACACCTTC,CASSQDWAEGYGYTF
TRBD1,TRBV4-3,.,TRBJ2-5,TGCGCCAGCAGCCAAGATGGCAGGGGGCAAGAGACCCAGTACTTC,CASSQDGRGQETQYF
.,TRBV14,.,TRBJ2-2,TGTGCCAGCAGCCTTCACCAGGGAACCGGGGAGCTGTTTTTT,CASSLHQGTGELFF
TRBD1,TRBV4-3,many,TRBJ1-2,TGCGCCAGCAGCCCGTCCCAAACAGGGGGCAATGGCTACACCTTC,CASSPSQTGGNGYTF